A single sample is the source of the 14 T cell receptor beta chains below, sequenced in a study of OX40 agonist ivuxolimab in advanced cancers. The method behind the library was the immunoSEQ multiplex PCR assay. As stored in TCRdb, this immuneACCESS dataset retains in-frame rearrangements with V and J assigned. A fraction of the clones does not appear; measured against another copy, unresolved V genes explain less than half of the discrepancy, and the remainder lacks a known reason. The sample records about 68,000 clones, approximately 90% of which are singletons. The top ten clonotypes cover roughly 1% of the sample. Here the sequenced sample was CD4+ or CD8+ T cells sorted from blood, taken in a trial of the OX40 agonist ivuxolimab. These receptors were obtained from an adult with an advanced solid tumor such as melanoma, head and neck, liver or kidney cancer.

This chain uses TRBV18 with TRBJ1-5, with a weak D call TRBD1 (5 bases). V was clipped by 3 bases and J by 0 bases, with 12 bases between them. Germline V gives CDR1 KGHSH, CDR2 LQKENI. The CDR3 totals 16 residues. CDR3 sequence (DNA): TGTGCCAGCTCACCGGTGGGGGGGAGTAGCAATCAGCCCCAGCATTTT. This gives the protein CASSPVGGSSNQPQHF.

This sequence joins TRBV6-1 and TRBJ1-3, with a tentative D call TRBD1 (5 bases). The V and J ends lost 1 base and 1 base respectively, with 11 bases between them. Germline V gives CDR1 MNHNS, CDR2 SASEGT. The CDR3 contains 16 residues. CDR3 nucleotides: TGTGCCAGCAGTGAAGGGGGGTTTTCGTCTGGAAACACCATATATTTT. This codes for CASSEGGFSSGNTIYF.

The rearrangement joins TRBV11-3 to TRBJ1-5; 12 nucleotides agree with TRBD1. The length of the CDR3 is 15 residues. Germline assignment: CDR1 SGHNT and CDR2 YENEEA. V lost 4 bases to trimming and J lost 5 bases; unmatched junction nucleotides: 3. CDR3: CASSSGTGGDQPQHF. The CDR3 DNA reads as TGTGCCAGCAGCTCCGGGACAGGGGGCGATCAGCCCCAGCATTTT.

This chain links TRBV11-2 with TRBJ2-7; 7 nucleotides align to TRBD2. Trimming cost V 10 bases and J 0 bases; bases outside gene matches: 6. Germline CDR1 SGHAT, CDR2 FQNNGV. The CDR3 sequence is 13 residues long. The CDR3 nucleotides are TGTGCCACCACCCGGGACTACTCCTACGAGCAGTACTTC. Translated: CATTRDYSYEQYF. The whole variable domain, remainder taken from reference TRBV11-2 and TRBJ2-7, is EAGVAQSPRYKIIEKRQSVAFWCNPISGHATLYWYQQILGQGPKLLIQFQNNGVVDDSQLPKDRFSAERLKGVDSTLKIQPAKLEDSAVYLCATTRDYSYEQYFGPGTRLTVT.

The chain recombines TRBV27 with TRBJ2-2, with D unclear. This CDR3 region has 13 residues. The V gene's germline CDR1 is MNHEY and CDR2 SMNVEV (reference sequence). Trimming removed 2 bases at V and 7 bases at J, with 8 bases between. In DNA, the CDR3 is TGTGCCAGCAGTTTACTGGCTGGCGGGGAGCTGTTTTTT. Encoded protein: CASSLLAGGELFF.

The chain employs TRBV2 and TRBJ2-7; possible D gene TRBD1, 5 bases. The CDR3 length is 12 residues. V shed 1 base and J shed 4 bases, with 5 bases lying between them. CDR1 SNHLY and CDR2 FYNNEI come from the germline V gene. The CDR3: CASSEEGYEQYF. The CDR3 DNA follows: TGTGCCAGCAGTGAAGAGGGGTACGAGCAGTACTTC.

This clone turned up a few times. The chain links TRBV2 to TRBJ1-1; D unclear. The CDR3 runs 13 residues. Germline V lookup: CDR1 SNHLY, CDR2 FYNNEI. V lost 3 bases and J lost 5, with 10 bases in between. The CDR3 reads CASSDSWSTEAFF. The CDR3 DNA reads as TGTGCCAGCAGTGATAGTTGGAGTACTGAAGCTTTCTTT.

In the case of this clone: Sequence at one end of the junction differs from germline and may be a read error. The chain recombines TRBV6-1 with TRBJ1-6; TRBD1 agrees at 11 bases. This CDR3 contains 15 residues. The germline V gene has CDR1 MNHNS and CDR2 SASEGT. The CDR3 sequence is CASREGTGGNSPLHF. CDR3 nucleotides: TGTGCCAGCAGGGAAGGGACAGGGGGGAATTCACCCCTCCACTTT.

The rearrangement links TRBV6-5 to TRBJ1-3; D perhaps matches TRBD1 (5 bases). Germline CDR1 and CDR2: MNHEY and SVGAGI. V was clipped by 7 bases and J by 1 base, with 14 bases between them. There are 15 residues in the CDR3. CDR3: CASTSTVPSGNTIYF. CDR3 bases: TGTGCCAGCACGTCGACAGTACCTTCTGGAAACACCATATATTTT.

Written as DNA, the CDR3 is TGTGCCTGGAGTGTACAGGGCAGGGGAGGCGAGCAGTACTTC. Protein product: CAWSVQGRGGEQYF. The V and J genes are TRBV30 and TRBJ2-7; D is possibly TRBD1 or TRBD2 (6 bases each). V gave up 0 bases and J gave up 6 bases, with 15 bases separating them. This CDR3 is 14 amino acids long. Germline V gene data show CDR1 as GTSNPN and CDR2 as SVGIG (reference sequence).

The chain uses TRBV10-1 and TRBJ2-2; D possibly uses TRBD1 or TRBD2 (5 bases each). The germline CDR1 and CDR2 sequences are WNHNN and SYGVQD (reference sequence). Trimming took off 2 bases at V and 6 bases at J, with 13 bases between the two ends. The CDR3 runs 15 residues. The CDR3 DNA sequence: TGCGCCAGCAGTGAGGCCCTCGGGGCCGCCGGGGAGCTGTTTTTT. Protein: CASSEALGAAGELFF.

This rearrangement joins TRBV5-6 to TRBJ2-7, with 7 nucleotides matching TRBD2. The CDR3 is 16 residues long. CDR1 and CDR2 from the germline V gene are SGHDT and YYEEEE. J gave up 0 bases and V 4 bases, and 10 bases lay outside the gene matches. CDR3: CASSPLGAGDSYEQYF. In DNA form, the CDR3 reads TGTGCCAGCAGCCCCCTAGGGGCGGGAGACTCCTACGAGCAGTACTTC.

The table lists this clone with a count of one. Written as DNA, the CDR3 is TGTGCCAGCAGTGAAGCGGCCCTACAAGCCTACGAGCAGTACTTC. Its translation is CASSEAALQAYEQYF. The gene calls are TRBV6-1 and TRBJ2-7; unclear D gene. Trimming left V 0 bases short and J 2 bases short, with 11 bases between. Germline V CDR1 and CDR2: MNHNS, SASEGT. CDR3 size: 15 residues.

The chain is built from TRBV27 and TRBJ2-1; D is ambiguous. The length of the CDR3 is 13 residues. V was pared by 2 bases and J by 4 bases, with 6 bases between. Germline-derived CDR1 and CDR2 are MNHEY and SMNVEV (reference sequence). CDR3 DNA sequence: TGTGCCAGCAGTTTAAACGGATACAATGAGCAGTTCTTC. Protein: CASSLNGYNEQFF.